Given below is one T cell receptor (beta chain) in context. The data originate from a study of T-cell reconstitution after alpha-beta-depleted transplantation in children. As it was prepared, the TCRbeta library received unique molecular identifiers. TCRdb fed the PCR reads into MiXCR, producing one record per CDR3 protein. The sample has roughly 590,000 distinct CDR3 sequences; about 15% are singletons. The CDR3 sequence is 13 residues long. The germline CDR1 and CDR2 sequences are SGHAT and FQNNGV. Trimming stripped 2 bases from V and 7 bases from J, with 11 bases between. This rearrangement joins TRBV11-2 to TRBJ1-1, with D possibly TRBD1 on 5 matching bases. Sequencing was performed on PBMCs from the stem cell graft donor, taken from the stem cell graft. The TCR sequence derives from a human donor who donated a stem cell graft to a child with acute myeloid leukemia. The CDR3 DNA sequence: TGTGCCAGCAGCTTATGGGGGGGAGTTGAAGCTTTCTTT. It yields the protein CASSLWGGVEAFF.